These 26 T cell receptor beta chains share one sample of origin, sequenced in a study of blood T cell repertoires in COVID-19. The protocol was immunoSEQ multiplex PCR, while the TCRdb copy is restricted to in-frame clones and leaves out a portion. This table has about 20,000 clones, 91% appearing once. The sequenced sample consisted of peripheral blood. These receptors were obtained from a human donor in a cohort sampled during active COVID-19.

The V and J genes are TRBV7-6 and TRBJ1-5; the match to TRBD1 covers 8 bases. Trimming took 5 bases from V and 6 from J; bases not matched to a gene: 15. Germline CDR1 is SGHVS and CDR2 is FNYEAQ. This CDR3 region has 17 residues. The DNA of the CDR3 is TGTGCCAGCAGCGAAACCGGGACAGGAGGCATGAGTCAGCCCCAGCATTTT. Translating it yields CASSETGTGGMSQPQHF.

CDR3: CASSPVVPGELFF. In DNA form, the CDR3 reads TGTGCCAGCAGTCCCGTAGTCCCCGGGGAGCTGTTTTTT. J is TRBJ2-2 and V is TRBV12-3 or TRBV12-4; D not resolved. Trimming cost V 5 bases and J 6 bases, with 10 bases left between them. The CDR3 runs 13 residues.

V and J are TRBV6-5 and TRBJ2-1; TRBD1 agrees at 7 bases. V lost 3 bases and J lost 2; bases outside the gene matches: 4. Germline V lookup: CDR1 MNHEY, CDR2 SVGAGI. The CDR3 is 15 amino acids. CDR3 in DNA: TGTGCCAGCAGTTATGAGGGGGCCCCCTACAATGAGCAGTTCTTC. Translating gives CASSYEGAPYNEQFF.

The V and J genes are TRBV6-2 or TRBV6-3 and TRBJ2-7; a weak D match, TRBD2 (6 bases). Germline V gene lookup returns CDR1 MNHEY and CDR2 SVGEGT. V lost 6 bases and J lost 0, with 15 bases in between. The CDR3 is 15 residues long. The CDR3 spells CASSPRRDFSYEQYF. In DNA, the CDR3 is TGTGCCAGCAGCCCTAGGAGGGACTTCTCCTACGAGCAGTACTTC.

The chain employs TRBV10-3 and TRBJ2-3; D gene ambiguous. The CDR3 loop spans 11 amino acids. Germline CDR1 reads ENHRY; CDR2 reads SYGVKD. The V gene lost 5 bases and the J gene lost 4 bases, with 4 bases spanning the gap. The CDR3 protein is CAISQADTQYF. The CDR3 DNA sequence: TGTGCCATCAGTCAGGCAGATACGCAGTATTTT.

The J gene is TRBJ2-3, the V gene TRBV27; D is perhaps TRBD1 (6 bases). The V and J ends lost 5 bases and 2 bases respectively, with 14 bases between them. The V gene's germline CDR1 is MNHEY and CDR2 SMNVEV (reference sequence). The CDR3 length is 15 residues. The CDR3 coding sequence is TGTGCCAGCAGTCACGGGACACCCTCCACAGATACGCAGTATTTT. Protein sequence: CASSHGTPSTDTQYF.

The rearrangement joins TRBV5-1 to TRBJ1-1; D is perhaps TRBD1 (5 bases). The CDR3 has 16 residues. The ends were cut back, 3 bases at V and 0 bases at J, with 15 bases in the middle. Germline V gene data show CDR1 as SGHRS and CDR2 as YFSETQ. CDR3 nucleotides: TGCGCCAGCAGCTCGCAGGGTCCCGACGTGAACACTGAAGCTTTCTTT. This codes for CASSSQGPDVNTEAFF. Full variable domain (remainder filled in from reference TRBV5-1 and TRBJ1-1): KAGVTQTPRYLIKTRGQQVTLSCSPISGHRSVSWYQQTPGQGLQFLFEYFSETQRNKGNFPGRFSGRQFSNSRSEMNVSTLELGDSALYLCASSSQGPDVNTEAFFGQGTRLTVV.

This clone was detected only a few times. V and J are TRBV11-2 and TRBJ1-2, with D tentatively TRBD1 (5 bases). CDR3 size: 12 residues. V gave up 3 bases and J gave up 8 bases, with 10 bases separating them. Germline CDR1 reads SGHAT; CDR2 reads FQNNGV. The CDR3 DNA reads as TGTGCCAGCAGCTTCAGGGTTCAAGGCTACACCTTC. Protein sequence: CASSFRVQGYTF.

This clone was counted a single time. CDR3 sequence: CAWTSGGFTDTQYF. The CDR3 DNA is TGTGCCTGGACCAGCGGGGGCTTCACAGATACGCAGTATTTT. The genes are TRBV30 and TRBJ2-3; 8 nucleotides agree with TRBD2. This CDR3 has 14 amino acids. Germline lookup yields CDR1 GTSNPN and CDR2 SVGIG (reference sequence). Trimming cost V 4 bases and J 2 bases; bases outside gene matches: 5. Complete variable domain (other parts from reference TRBV30 and TRBJ2-3): SQTIHQWPATLVQPVGSPLSLECTVEGTSNPNLYWYRQAAGRGLQLLFYSVGIGQISSEVPQNLSASRPQDRQFILSSKKLLLSDSGFYLCAWTSGGFTDTQYFGPGTRLTVL.

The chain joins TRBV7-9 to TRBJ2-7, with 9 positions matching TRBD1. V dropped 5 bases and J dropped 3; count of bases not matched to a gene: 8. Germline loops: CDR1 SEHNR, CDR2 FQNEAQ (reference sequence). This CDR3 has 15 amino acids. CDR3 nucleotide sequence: TGTGCCAGCAGCCCCCAGCGGACAGGGGTCTACGAGCAGTACTTC. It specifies CASSPQRTGVYEQYF. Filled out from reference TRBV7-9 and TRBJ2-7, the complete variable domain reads DTGVSQNPRHKITKRGQNVTFRCDPISEHNRLYWYRQTLGQGPEFLTYFQNEAQLEKSRLLSDRFSAERPKGSFSTLEIQRTEQGDSAMYLCASSPQRTGVYEQYFGPGTRLTVT.

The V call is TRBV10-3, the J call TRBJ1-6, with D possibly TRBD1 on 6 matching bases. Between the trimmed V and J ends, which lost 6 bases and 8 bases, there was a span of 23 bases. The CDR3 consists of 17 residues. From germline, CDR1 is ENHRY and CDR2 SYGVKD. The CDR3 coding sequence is TGTGCCATCAGGGGTCGAGACCCACAGGGAGTGGATTCACCCCTCCACTTT. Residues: CAIRGRDPQGVDSPLHF.

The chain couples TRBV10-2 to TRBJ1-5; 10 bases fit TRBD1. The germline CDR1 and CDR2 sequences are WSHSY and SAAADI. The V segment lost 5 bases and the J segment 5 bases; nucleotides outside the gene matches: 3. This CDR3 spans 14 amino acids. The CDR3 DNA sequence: TGCGCCAGCAGTTGGACAGGGGGGGATCAGCCCCAGCATTTT. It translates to CASSWTGGDQPQHF.

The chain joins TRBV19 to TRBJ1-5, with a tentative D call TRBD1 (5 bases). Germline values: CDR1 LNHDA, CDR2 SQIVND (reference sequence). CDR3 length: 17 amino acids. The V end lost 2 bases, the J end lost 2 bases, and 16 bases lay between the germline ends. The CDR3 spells CASSIRSQGSGNQPQHF. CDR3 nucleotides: TGTGCCAGTAGTATAAGGTCTCAGGGTAGTGGCAATCAGCCCCAGCATTTT.

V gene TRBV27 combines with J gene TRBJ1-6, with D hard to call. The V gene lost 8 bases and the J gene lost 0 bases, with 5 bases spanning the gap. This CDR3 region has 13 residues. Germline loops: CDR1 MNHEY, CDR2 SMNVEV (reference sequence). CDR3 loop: CASYSSYNSPLHF. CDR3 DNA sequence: TGTGCCAGCTACAGCTCCTATAATTCACCCCTCCACTTT.

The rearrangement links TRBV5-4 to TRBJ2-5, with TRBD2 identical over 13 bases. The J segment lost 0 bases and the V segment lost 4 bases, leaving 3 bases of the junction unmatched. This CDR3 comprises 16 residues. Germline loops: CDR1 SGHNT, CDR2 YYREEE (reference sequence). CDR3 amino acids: CASSEGLAGNQETQYF. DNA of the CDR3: TGTGCCAGCAGCGAGGGACTAGCGGGAAACCAAGAGACCCAGTACTTC. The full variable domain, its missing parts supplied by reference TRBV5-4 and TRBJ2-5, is ETGVTQSPTHLIKTRGQQVTLRCSSQSGHNTVSWYQQALGQGPQFIFQYYREEENGRGNFPPRFSGLQFPNYSSELNVNALELDDSALYLCASSEGLAGNQETQYFGPGTRLLVL.

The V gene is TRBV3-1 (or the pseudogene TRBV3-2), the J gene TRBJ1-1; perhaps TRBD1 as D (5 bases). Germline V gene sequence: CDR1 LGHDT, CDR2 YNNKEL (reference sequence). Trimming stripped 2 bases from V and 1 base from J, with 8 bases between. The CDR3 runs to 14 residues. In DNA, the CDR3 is TGTGCCAGCAGCCAATATCAGGGGAACACTGAAGCTTTCTTT. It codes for CASSQYQGNTEAFF.

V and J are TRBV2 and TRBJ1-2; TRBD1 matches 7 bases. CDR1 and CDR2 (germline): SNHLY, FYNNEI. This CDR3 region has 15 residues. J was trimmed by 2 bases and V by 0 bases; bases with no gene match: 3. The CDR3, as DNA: TGTGCCAGCAGTGAAGCCCAGGGACAGAACTATGGCTACACCTTC. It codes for CASSEAQGQNYGYTF.

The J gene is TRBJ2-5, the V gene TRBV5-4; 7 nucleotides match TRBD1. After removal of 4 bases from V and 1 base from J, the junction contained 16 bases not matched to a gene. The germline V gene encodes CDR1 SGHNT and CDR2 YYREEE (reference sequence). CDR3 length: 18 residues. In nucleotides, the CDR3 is TGTGCCAGCAGCCCACAGGGGCGGCTCCCCGGACGCCAAGAGACCCAGTACTTC. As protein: CASSPQGRLPGRQETQYF.

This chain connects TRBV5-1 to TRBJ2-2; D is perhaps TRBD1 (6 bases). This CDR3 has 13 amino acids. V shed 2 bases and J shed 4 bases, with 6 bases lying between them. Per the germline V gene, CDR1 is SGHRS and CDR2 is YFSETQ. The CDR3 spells CASSLGGTGELFF. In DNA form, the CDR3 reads TGCGCCAGCAGCTTAGGGGGCACCGGGGAGCTGTTTTTT.

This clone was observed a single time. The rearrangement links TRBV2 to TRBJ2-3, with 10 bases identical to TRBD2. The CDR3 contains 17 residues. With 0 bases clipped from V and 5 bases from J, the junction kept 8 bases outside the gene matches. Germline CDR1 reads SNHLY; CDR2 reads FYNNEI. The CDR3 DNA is TGTGCCAGCAGTGAAGCTAGTAGCGGGAGGTATGGAGATACGCAGTATTTT. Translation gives CASSEASSGRYGDTQYF.

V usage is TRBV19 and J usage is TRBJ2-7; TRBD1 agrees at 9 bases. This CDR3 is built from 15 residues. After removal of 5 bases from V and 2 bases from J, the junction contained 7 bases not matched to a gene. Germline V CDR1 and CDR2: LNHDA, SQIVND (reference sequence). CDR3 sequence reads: CASSLTGTGTYEQYF. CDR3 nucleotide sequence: TGTGCCAGTAGTCTTACCGGGACAGGGACCTACGAGCAGTACTTC.

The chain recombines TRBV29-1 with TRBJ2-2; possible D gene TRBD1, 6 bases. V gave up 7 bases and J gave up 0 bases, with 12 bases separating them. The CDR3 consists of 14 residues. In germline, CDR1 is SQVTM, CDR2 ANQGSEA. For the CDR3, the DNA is TGCAGCGCGACGCAGGGGACGAACACCGGGGAGCTGTTTTTT. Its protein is CSATQGTNTGELFF.

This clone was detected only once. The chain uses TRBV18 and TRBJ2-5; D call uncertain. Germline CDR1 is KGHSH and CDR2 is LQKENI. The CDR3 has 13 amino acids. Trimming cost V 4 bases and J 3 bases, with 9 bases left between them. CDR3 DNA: TGTGCCAGCTCACAAAACAGTGAAGAGACCCAGTACTTC. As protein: CASSQNSEETQYF.

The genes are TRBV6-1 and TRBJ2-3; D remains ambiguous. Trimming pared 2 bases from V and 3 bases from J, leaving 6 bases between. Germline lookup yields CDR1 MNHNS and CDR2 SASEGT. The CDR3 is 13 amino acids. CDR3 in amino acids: CASSESETDTQYF. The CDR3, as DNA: TGTGCCAGCAGTGAATCAGAAACAGATACGCAGTATTTT.

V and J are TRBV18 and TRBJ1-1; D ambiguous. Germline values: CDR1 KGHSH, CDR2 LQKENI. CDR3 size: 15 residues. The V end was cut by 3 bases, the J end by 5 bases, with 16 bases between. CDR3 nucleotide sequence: TGTGCCAGCTCACCGACGCAGGCCCAGAGAACTGAAGCTTTCTTT. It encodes CASSPTQAQRTEAFF.

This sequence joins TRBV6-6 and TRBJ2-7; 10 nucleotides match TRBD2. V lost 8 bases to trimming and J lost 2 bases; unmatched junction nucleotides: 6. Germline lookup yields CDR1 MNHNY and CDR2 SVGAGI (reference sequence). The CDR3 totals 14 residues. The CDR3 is CASFPSGSPYEQYF. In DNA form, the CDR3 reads TGTGCCAGCTTCCCTAGCGGGAGTCCCTACGAGCAGTACTTC.